The 26 T cell receptor beta chains below were found in one sample sequenced in a study of cytotoxic CD8 clonotypes in ibrutinib-treated CLL. Method: immunoSEQ multiplex PCR; TCRdb's copy keeps in-frame clones and lacks some. In the table there are 150,000 to 250,000 clones, about 72% of which are singletons. The material sequenced was PBMCs, taken after 24 months of ibrutinib treatment. These receptors came from a human donor with chronic lymphocytic leukemia.

This clone has only a few counts. The genes are TRBV5-1 and TRBJ2-2; D gene uncertain. The CDR3 length is 15 residues. Between the trimmed V and J ends, which lost 0 bases and 1 base, there was a span of 7 bases. Germline lookup yields CDR1 SGHRS and CDR2 YFSETQ. The CDR3 is CASSLARVNTGELFF. CDR3 DNA sequence: TGCGCCAGCAGCTTGGCCCGGGTGAACACCGGGGAGCTGTTTTTT.

The CDR3 region has the DNA TGTGCCAGTAGTATTGTGGCCGGGACAGGTTTTTATAGCAATCAGCCCCAGCATTTT. As protein: CASSIVAGTGFYSNQPQHF. The chain has TRBV19 and TRBJ1-5; 8 nucleotides line up with TRBD1. This CDR3 contains 19 residues. V dropped 3 bases and J dropped 0; count of bases not matched to a gene: 13. Germline V lookup: CDR1 LNHDA, CDR2 SQIVND (reference sequence).

The chain is built from TRBV30 and TRBJ1-2; D is undetermined. Between the trimmed V and J ends, which lost 5 bases and 4 bases, there was a span of 5 bases. The CDR3 is 10 residues long. The germline gives CDR1 GTSNPN, CDR2 SVGIG (reference sequence). DNA for the CDR3: TGTGCCTGGGAAGGCTATGGCTACACCTTC. Translated, it gives CAWEGYGYTF.

This clone was counted only a few times. The chain links TRBV7-9 to TRBJ1-2; no reliable D call. The CDR3 contains 11 residues. The germline V gene encodes CDR1 SEHNR and CDR2 FQNEAQ (reference sequence). Trimming removed 5 bases from V and 7 bases from J, with 8 bases in between. The CDR3 loop is CASSLLPGYTF. Here the CDR3 DNA reads TGTGCCAGCAGCCTCCTGCCTGGCTACACCTTC.

The chain links TRBV23-1 to TRBJ1-1; no clear D. TRBV23-1 is flagged as an ORF with uncertain function. Deletions cut 2 bases from V and 5 bases from J, with 15 bases between. The CDR3 runs to 15 residues. CDR3 coding DNA: TGCGCCAGCAGTCAAAGTCGTATGAAGGAAACTGAAGCTTTCTTT. Protein: CASSQSRMKETEAFF.

The chain employs TRBV28 and TRBJ2-3; D is undetermined. V was cut by 2 bases and J by 9 bases, with 12 bases left in between. The CDR3 is 13 amino acids. Germline V gives CDR1 MDHEN, CDR2 SYDVKM. For the CDR3, the DNA is TGTGCCAGCAGTTTAACGTCCTCTGGGACGCAGTATTTT. Protein sequence: CASSLTSSGTQYF.

This clone was picked up a small number of times. This chain joins TRBV27 and TRBJ2-1, with D maybe TRBD1 (6 bases). V lost 6 bases and J 7 bases, leaving 16 bases between the germline ends. CDR1 is MNHEY and CDR2 is SMNVEV in the germline V gene (reference sequence). The length of the CDR3 is 14 residues. As DNA, the CDR3 is TGTGCCAGCAGCAGGGGAGCGGCAGGGAATGAGCAGTTCTTC. It specifies CASSRGAAGNEQFF.

V usage is TRBV4-3 and J usage is TRBJ2-1, with 9 positions matching TRBD2. This CDR3 spans 17 amino acids. Germline-derived CDR1 and CDR2 are LGHNA and YSLEER. V gave up 1 base and J gave up 5 bases; unmatched junction bases: 9. In nucleotides, the CDR3 is TGCGCCAGCAGCCAAGGGTTAGCGGGACTAGCAGACAATGAGCAGTTCTTC. It is translated as CASSQGLAGLADNEQFF.

The CDR3 reads CAISATSGTFGEQFF. The CDR3 region has the DNA TGTGCCATCAGTGCCACTAGCGGGACCTTCGGTGAGCAGTTCTTC. This rearrangement joins TRBV10-3 to TRBJ2-1; 10 nucleotides align to TRBD2. CDR1 ENHRY and CDR2 SYGVKD come from the germline V gene. The CDR3 has 15 amino acids. V shed 4 bases and J 9 bases; nucleotides not matched to a gene: 9.

The rearrangement links TRBV7-9 to TRBJ1-2; 8 bases map to TRBD1. This CDR3 is 16 amino acids long. V gave up 8 bases and J gave up 3 bases; unmatched junction bases: 14. Germline V CDR1 and CDR2: SEHNR, FQNEAQ (reference sequence). The CDR3, as DNA: TGTGCCAGCCCCGACCAGGACAGGGATCCCCACTATGGCTACACCTTC. Protein: CASPDQDRDPHYGYTF.

This clone occurred a few times. The chain employs TRBV19 and TRBJ1-5, with D possibly being TRBD1 (6 bases). The CDR3 is 13 amino acids. Germline V gene lookup returns CDR1 LNHDA and CDR2 SQIVND (reference sequence). V lost 6 bases, J lost 7 bases, and 13 bases lay in between. The CDR3 loop is CASSGDIRQPQHF. In DNA form, the CDR3 reads TGTGCCAGTAGCGGGGACATTAGGCAGCCCCAGCATTTT.

The V gene is TRBV28, the J gene TRBJ1-3, with D unresolved. Germline V CDR1 and CDR2: MDHEN, SYDVKM. The CDR3 has 12 amino acids. Trimming removed 7 bases from V and 2 bases from J, with 6 bases in between. This chain's CDR3 is CASTWTGNTIYF. The CDR3 nucleotides read TGTGCCAGCACCTGGACTGGAAACACCATATATTTT.

The chain recombines TRBV28 with TRBJ2-3; D remains unclear. The CDR3 has 14 amino acids. CDR1 MDHEN and CDR2 SYDVKM come from the germline V gene. V lost 3 bases to trimming and J lost 5 bases, with 12 bases between them. The CDR3, as DNA: TGTGCCAGCAGTTTGGGCTATACGGGAGATACGCAGTATTTT. Amino acids: CASSLGYTGDTQYF.

The chain has TRBV6-5 and TRBJ2-7; D unresolved. With 5 bases removed from V and 3 bases from J, the gap between germline ends came to 14 bases. Germline values: CDR1 MNHEY, CDR2 SVGAGI. This CDR3 is built from 14 residues. CDR3 DNA: TGTGCCAGCAGTCTGAGTGGACGAAACTACGAGCAGTACTTC. Protein: CASSLSGRNYEQYF.

This clone was seen a handful of times. This chain links TRBV27 with TRBJ1-2, with TRBD1 as a possible D gene (5 bases). Germline V gene lookup returns CDR1 MNHEY and CDR2 SMNVEV (reference sequence). The CDR3 sequence is 13 residues long. Trimming removed 5 bases from V and 2 bases from J, with 9 bases in between. The CDR3 sequence is CASSPRGNYGYTF. In DNA, the CDR3 is TGTGCCAGCAGTCCGCGGGGCAACTATGGCTACACCTTC.

The V and J genes are TRBV19 and TRBJ2-2, with D tentatively TRBD1 (6 bases). The CDR3 sequence is 13 residues long. The germline CDR1 and CDR2 sequences are LNHDA and SQIVND (reference sequence). With 10 bases removed from V and 4 bases from J, the gap between germline ends came to 13 bases. The CDR3 DNA reads as TGTGCCATTCAAGGGGGAAGCACCGGGGAGCTGTTTTTT. It yields the protein CAIQGGSTGELFF.

The sample holds many counts of this clone. The gene calls are TRBV27 and TRBJ2-5; the D gene is possibly TRBD2 (6 bases). Trimming shortened V by 4 bases and J by 5 bases, and 14 bases separated the two germline ends. The germline V gene encodes CDR1 MNHEY and CDR2 SMNVEV (reference sequence). This CDR3 comprises 14 residues. The chain's CDR3 is CASSSHTGLETQYF. The CDR3 nucleotides are TGTGCCAGCAGTTCGCACACGGGACTGGAGACCCAGTACTTC.

The chain links TRBV7-2 to TRBJ2-7, with TRBD1 matching 10 bases. CDR3 length equals 15 residues. CDR1 and CDR2 (germline): SGHTA, FQGNSA. Trimming removed 5 bases from V and 7 bases from J; junction bases left unmatched: 11. The CDR3 sequence is CASSNRDRGAVEQYF. The DNA of the CDR3 is TGTGCCAGCAGCAACCGGGACAGGGGAGCTGTTGAGCAGTACTTC.

The rearrangement uses TRBV28 and TRBJ2-7; 10 bases line up with TRBD1. Germline CDR1 and CDR2: MDHEN and SYDVKM. V lost 6 bases, J lost 4 bases, and 3 bases stayed unmatched. CDR3 length: 13 residues. The CDR3 region is CASRGTGVYEQYF. In nucleotides, the CDR3 is TGTGCCAGCAGGGGGACAGGGGTGTACGAGCAGTACTTC.

The chain couples TRBV10-2 to TRBJ1-1, with TRBD1 matching over 7 bases. CDR1 is WSHSY and CDR2 is SAAADI in the germline V gene. This CDR3 has 11 residues. V was clipped by 6 bases and J by 11 bases; unmatched bases: 6. CDR3 coding DNA: TGCGCCAGCAGGCAGGGGGAACGGGCTTTCTTT. This translates into CASRQGERAFF.

The V and J genes are TRBV2 and TRBJ1-2; D gene unclear. Germline CDR1 SNHLY, CDR2 FYNNEI. CDR3 length: 12 residues. Between the trimmed V and J ends, which lost 7 bases and 4 bases, there was a span of 10 bases. This CDR3 is CASKETGYGYTF. DNA of the CDR3: TGTGCCAGCAAGGAGACGGGCTATGGCTACACCTTC.

The V call is TRBV5-1, the J call TRBJ2-7; weak D call: TRBD2 (7 bases). The CDR3 extends over 15 amino acids. The V and J ends lost 2 bases and 7 bases respectively, with 19 bases between them. CDR1 and CDR2 (germline): SGHRS, YFSETQ. The CDR3 region has the DNA TGCGCCAGCAGCTTCGGGAGGCAGGGGAGCGAAGAGCAGTACTTC. Translated: CASSFGRQGSEEQYF.

The chain uses TRBV5-4 and TRBJ1-2, with a possible D match to TRBD1 (6 bases). The CDR3 has 15 residues. Trimming left V 0 bases short and J 0 bases short, with 9 bases between. Germline assignment: CDR1 SGHNT and CDR2 YYREEE (reference sequence). The CDR3 DNA follows: TGTGCCAGCAGCTTGGTGGCAGGGGCTAACTATGGCTACACCTTC. Translating gives CASSLVAGANYGYTF.

The rearrangement links TRBV19 to TRBJ1-5; 10 nucleotides match TRBD1. Germline values: CDR1 LNHDA, CDR2 SQIVND (reference sequence). V lost 6 bases to trimming and J lost 9 bases; unmatched junction nucleotides: 8. This CDR3 region has 14 residues. The CDR3 loop is CASSPGTGERPQHF. CDR3 sequence (DNA): TGTGCCAGTAGCCCCGGGACAGGGGAGCGGCCCCAGCATTTT.

This clone was detected only a few times. The chain is built from TRBV5-4 and TRBJ2-7; D tentatively fits TRBD1 or TRBD2 (6 bases each). The CDR3 has 15 residues. V was clipped by 2 bases and J by 3 bases, with 15 bases between them. Germline V CDR1 and CDR2: SGHNT, YYREEE (reference sequence). The CDR3 DNA reads as TGTGCCAGCAGCTTACCTCTCGGGGGCTACTACGAGCAGTACTTC. Its translation: CASSLPLGGYYEQYF.

Concerning this clone itself: The same CDR3 can be traced to other DNA sequences in this sample. The chain carries TRBV27 and TRBJ2-7, with 12 positions matching TRBD2. The CDR3 covers 14 residues. Unmatched junction bases numbered 1, after V lost 6 bases and J lost 1 base. The germline V gene encodes CDR1 MNHEY and CDR2 SMNVEV (reference sequence). The CDR3 DNA is TGTGCCAGCAGCGGACTAGCGGGGTCCTACGAGCAGTACTTC. Translated: CASSGLAGSYEQYF.